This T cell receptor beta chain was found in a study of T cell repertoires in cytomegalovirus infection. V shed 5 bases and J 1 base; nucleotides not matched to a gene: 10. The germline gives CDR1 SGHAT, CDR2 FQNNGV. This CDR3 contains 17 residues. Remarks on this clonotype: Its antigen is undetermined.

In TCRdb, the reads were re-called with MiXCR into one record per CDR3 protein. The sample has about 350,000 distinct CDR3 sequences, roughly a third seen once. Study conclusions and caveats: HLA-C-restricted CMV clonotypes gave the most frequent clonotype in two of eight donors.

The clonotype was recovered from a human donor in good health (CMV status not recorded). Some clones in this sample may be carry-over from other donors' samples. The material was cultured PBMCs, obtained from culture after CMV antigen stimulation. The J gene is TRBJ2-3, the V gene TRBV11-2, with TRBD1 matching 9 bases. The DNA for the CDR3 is TGTGCCAGCAGCCCCTATCCGGGACAGGGTGGCACAGATACGCAGTATTTT. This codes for CASSPYPGQGGTDTQYF.